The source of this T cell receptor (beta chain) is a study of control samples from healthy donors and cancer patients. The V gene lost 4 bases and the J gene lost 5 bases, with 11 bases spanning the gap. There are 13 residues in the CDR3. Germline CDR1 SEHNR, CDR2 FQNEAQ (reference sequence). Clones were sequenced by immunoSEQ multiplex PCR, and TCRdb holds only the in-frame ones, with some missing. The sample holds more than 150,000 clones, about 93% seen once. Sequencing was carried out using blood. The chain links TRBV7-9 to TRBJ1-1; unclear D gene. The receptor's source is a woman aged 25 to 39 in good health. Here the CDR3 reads CASSSPERTEAFF. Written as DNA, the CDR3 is TGTGCCAGCAGCTCCCCGGAACGGACTGAAGCTTTCTTT.